A selection of T cell receptor beta chains follows, all from one sample in a study of blood T cell repertoires in COVID-19. The protocol was immunoSEQ multiplex PCR, while the TCRdb copy is restricted to in-frame clones and leaves out a portion. The sample gives some 270,000 clones, roughly nine tenths of which show up once; around 1.5% is in the top ten. Sequencing was carried out using peripheral blood. Receptors originate from a woman aged 55 to 70 who had recovered from COVID-19. Both conserved end residues are part of each CDR3. D genes are given only for firm matches. A row's size may be missing; if present it is once, few, many or a size class.

TRBV5-5	TRBD1	TRBJ1-2	12	-	TGTGCCAGCAGCTTCGGGGACAGGAAGTCCACCTTC	CASSFGDRKSTF
TRBV5-8	TRBD1	TRBJ1-1	18	-	TGTGCCAGCAGCTTGGAAGTTGACAGGGAGTGGGTGAACACTGAAGCTTTCTTT	CASSLEVDREWVNTEAFF
TRBV19	TRBD1	TRBJ1-5	14	-	TGTGCCAGTAGTGGGACAGGGGGCAATCAGCCCCAGCATTTT	CASSGTGGNQPQHF
TRBV6-5	-	TRBJ1-2	16	-	TGTGCCAGCAGTTACTCGGGTGGGGGCTCTAACTATGGCTACACCTTC	CASSYSGGGSNYGYTF
TRBV7-6	TRBD1	TRBJ1-1	16	-	TGTGCCAGCAGCCTTCGGACAGGGGCCAGGAACACTGAAGCTTTCTTT	CASSLRTGARNTEAFF
TRBV5-1	TRBD2	TRBJ2-3	15	few	TGCGCCAGCAGCTTGGAGGGACTAGCCCCAGATACGCAGTATTTT	CASSLEGLAPDTQYF
TRBV9	-	TRBJ1-2	15	-	TGTGCCAGCAGCGACCGGGAAGCAGTGGGCTATGGCTACACCTTC	CASSDREAVGYGYTF
TRBV11-3	-	TRBJ2-1	13	-	TGTGCCAGCAGCTTAGAGGAAACGGGTGAGCAGTTCTTC	CASSLEETGEQFF
TRBV19	TRBD1	TRBJ2-7	16	-	TGTGCCAGTAGTATAGATCTGGAGACAGGGCACTACGAGCAGTACTTC	CASSIDLETGHYEQYF
TRBV9	TRBD1	TRBJ1-3	15	-	TGTGCCAGCAGCTGGGACAGCACCTCTGGAAACACCATATATTTT	CASSWDSTSGNTIYF
TRBV7-2	TRBD1	TRBJ2-2	15	-	TGTGCCAGCCGACAAGGGACAGGGGGCGCGGGGGAGCTGTTTTTT	CASRQGTGGAGELFF
TRBV19	TRBD2	TRBJ2-1	15	-	TGTGCCAGTAGTATCGGACTAGCATTAGTCAATGAGCAGTTCTTC	CASSIGLALVNEQFF
TRBV5-1	TRBD2	TRBJ2-1	17	-	TGCGCCAGCAGCGTGAGAAGTAGCGGGCAATCCTACAATGAGCAGTTCTTC	CASSVRSSGQSYNEQFF
TRBV7-2	TRBD1	TRBJ2-1	15	-	TGTGCCAGCAGCCCCTTTCGGGCAGGGGGAAATGAGCAGTTCTTC	CASSPFRAGGNEQFF
TRBV15	TRBD2	TRBJ2-3	14	-	TGTGCCACGGAAGCGGGATATCGGGAGGATACGCAGTATTTT	CATEAGYREDTQYF
TRBV6-5	TRBD1	TRBJ2-7	15	-	TGTGCCAGCAGCTACGTGGGACAGGGTGGGTACGAGCAGTACTTC	CASSYVGQGGYEQYF
TRBV5-6	-	TRBJ2-3	15	-	TGTGCCAGCAGCTTGGGGCCGTCAAGAACAGATACGCAGTATTTT	CASSLGPSRTDTQYF
TRBV28	-	TRBJ1-4	18	-	TGTGCCAGCAGTTTCCTGTTCATCCGGGGAGATACTAATGAAAAACTGTTTTTT	CASSFLFIRGDTNEKLFF
TRBV28	-	TRBJ2-6	17	-	TGTGCCAGCAGCCGCCTTAACGAGGGGGACGGGGCCAACGTCCTGACTTTC	CASSRLNEGDGANVLTF
TRBV4-1	TRBD1	TRBJ1-2	14	-	TGCGCCAGCGCCAGTACCGGGACAGGACGTGGCTACACCTTC	CASASTGTGRGYTF
TRBV18	TRBD1	TRBJ2-1	14	-	TGTGCCAGCTCGAGGGACAGCTCCTACAATGAGCAGTTCTTC	CASSRDSSYNEQFF
TRBV5-4	TRBD2	TRBJ2-5	15	-	TGTGCCAGCAGCCCTGGACTAGGGGACGGGGGGACCCAGTACTTC	CASSPGLGDGGTQYF
TRBV5-8	TRBD1	TRBJ1-1	15	many	TGTGCCAGCAGCTTATACAGGGGCGCTGACACTGAAGCTTTCTTT	CASSLYRGADTEAFF
TRBV7-9	-	TRBJ2-4	16	-	TGTGCCAGCTCCTCTTCAAACGTACTAGCCAAAAACATTCAGTACTTC	CASSSSNVLAKNIQYF
TRBV9	-	TRBJ1-2	15	-	TGTGCCAGCAGCGTAGCTGACCGGAAGCTCGGGGGCTACACCTTC	CASSVADRKLGGYTF
TRBV6-5	-	TRBJ2-3	13	-	TGTGCCAGCAGTTACCAGGGTTCCGATACGCAGTATTTT	CASSYQGSDTQYF
TRBV5-5	-	TRBJ1-2	12	-	TGTGCCAGCAGCTTGGGAGACAGTGGCTACACCTTC	CASSLGDSGYTF
TRBV2	TRBD1	TRBJ1-1	13	many	TGTGCCAGCGCGACGACAGGGAGTAATGAAGCTTTCTTT	CASATTGSNEAFF
TRBV4-3	-	TRBJ2-1	15	once	TGCGCCAGCGGTCTTGGGAGTGGGCAGTACAATGAGCAGTTCTTC	CASGLGSGQYNEQFF
TRBV9	TRBD1	TRBJ2-7	15	-	TGTGCCAGCAGCGTAAGGGACAGGGGGGGCTACGAGCAGTACTTC	CASSVRDRGGYEQYF
TRBV7-6	TRBD1	TRBJ1-1	16	once	TGTGCCAGCAGCTTAGGGGGGACAGAGCAGAACACTGAAGCTTTCTTT	CASSLGGTEQNTEAFF
TRBV21-1	-	TRBJ1-2	15	-	TGTGCCAGCAGCAAGTCTTACAGGGGAAGAAATGGCTACACCTTC	CASSKSYRGRNGYTF
TRBV4-1	-	TRBJ2-1	15	-	TGCGCCAGCAGCCCCCCCCTTGGGGCTGGGGATGAGCAGTTCTTC	CASSPPLGAGDEQFF
TRBV7-2	TRBD2	TRBJ2-1	16	-	TGTGCCAGCAGCTTAGGCGGTAGCGGGGGCTACAATGAGCAGTTCTTC	CASSLGGSGGYNEQFF
TRBV28	-	TRBJ1-4	13	few	TGTGCCAGCCTTCGCACGAGGAATGAAAAACTGTTTTTT	CASLRTRNEKLFF
TRBV11-2	-	TRBJ1-2	14	-	TGTGCCAGCAGCAAATCCGGGACTATACATGGCTACACCTTC	CASSKSGTIHGYTF
TRBV10-3	TRBD1	TRBJ2-1	13	-	TGTGCCACAACAGGGGACCCCTACAATGAGCAGTTCTTC	CATTGDPYNEQFF
TRBV27	TRBD1	TRBJ1-5	18	once	TGTGCCAGCAGTTTGCTCGACAGGGGAGGGGATCCGGGGCAGCCCCAGCATTTT	CASSLLDRGGDPGQPQHF
TRBV2	TRBD2	TRBJ2-1	15	-	TGTGCCAGCAGTGAAGAGGAAGCGGGGGCCAATGAGCAGTTCTTC	CASSEEEAGANEQFF
TRBV12-2	-	TRBJ1-4	12	once	TGTGCAAGTCTGAGGGGGTCTGAAAAACTGTTTTTT	CASLRGSEKLFF
TRBV5-1	-	TRBJ1-3	16	-	TGCGCCAGCAGCTCCCAGGGCCCCCTCTCTGGAAACACCATATATTTT	CASSSQGPLSGNTIYF
TRBV2	TRBD1	TRBJ1-4	15	-	TGTGCCAGCAGCTCACAGGGGGGAGCTAATGAAAAACTGTTTTTT	CASSSQGGANEKLFF
TRBV7-8	-	TRBJ2-7	14	-	TGTGCCAGCAGCTTAGGTGGGAGTGGCGGCGAGCAGTACTTC	CASSLGGSGGEQYF
TRBV6-5	-	TRBJ1-5	14	-	TGTGCCAGCATTCGATTGTGGGGGGGTCGGCCCCAGCATTTT	CASIRLWGGRPQHF
TRBV2	TRBD1	TRBJ1-5	13	-	TGTGCCAGTACTGGACAGGTGAATCAGCCCCAGCATTTT	CASTGQVNQPQHF
TRBV6-5	TRBD1	TRBJ1-5	15	once	TGTGCCAGCAGGAGACAGGGCGGAAGCAATCAGCCCCAGCATTTT	CASRRQGGSNQPQHF
TRBV28	-	TRBJ1-1	14	-	TGTGCCAGCAGTCCCTCCAGGGATAACACTGAAGCTTTCTTT	CASSPSRDNTEAFF
TRBV6-5	-	TRBJ2-3	14	-	TGTGCCAGCAGATGGAGTAGCGGCACAGATACGCAGTATTTT	CASRWSSGTDTQYF
TRBV11-1	TRBD1	TRBJ2-1	16	-	TGTGCCAGCAGCCCCCGGGCAGGGGGATACTACAATGAGCAGTTCTTC	CASSPRAGGYYNEQFF
TRBV5-1	-	TRBJ2-7	13	-	TGCGCCAGCAGCCTGCAGGGCTCCTACGAGCAGTACTTC	CASSLQGSYEQYF
TRBV11-3	-	TRBJ2-2	13	few	TGTGCCAGCAGCTTATACAGGACCGGGGAGCTGTTTTTT	CASSLYRTGELFF
TRBV11-1	TRBD1	TRBJ2-3	15	-	TGTGCCAGCAGCTTCCAGGGACAGGGAACAGATACGCAGTATTTT	CASSFQGQGTDTQYF
TRBV7-3	-	TRBJ2-6	17	-	TGTGCCAGCAGTCCGACGCTCAACAGGGCCGGGGCCAACGTCCTGACTTTC	CASSPTLNRAGANVLTF